This entry lists 24 T cell receptor beta chains sequenced from one sample in a study of shared clonotypes between healthy human individuals. The naive CD8 fraction comprised CD45RO-negative cells positively selected for CCR7 and excluded terminally differentiated effector memory CD45RA+ cells. The protocol was immunoSEQ multiplex PCR, while the TCRdb copy is restricted to in-frame clones and leaves out a portion. The table records roughly 1,800,000 clones, approximately 94% of them present only once. Sequencing was carried out using naive CD8+ T cells sorted from blood. The receptors originated from a man between 18 and 29 years old in good health.

About this clone: The same CDR3 arises from other DNA sequences in this sample as well. This rearrangement joins TRBV7-9 to TRBJ2-5, with 10 positions matching TRBD2. The CDR3 is made up of 14 amino acids. In germline, CDR1 is SEHNR, CDR2 FQNEAQ (reference sequence). With V trimmed by 5 bases and J by 2 bases, 2 bases remained unmatched. The CDR3: CASSLSGGQETQYF. The DNA for the CDR3 is TGTGCCAGCAGCCTTAGCGGGGGGCAAGAGACCCAGTACTTC.

This clone is a singleton in its sample. Other DNA sequences within the sample encode an identical CDR3. Here the CDR3 DNA reads TGTGCCAGCAGCTTAGGATCAGGCTTGAACTATGGCTACACCTTC. Translating it yields CASSLGSGLNYGYTF. This rearrangement joins TRBV7-9 to TRBJ1-2, with D unresolved. Per the germline V gene, CDR1 is SEHNR and CDR2 is FQNEAQ (reference sequence). This CDR3 has 15 residues. The V gene lost 1 base and the J gene lost 2 bases, with 11 bases spanning the gap.

The V gene is TRBV15, the J gene TRBJ2-1; 7 positions agree with TRBD2. Germline-derived CDR1 and CDR2 are LNHNV and YYDKDF (reference sequence). The ends lost 4 bases at V and 2 bases at J; junction bases unmatched: 8. The CDR3 is 16 amino acids. The DNA for the CDR3 is TGTGCCACCAGCACTACCGGCGGGAGAGCCTACAATGAGCAGTTCTTC. Residues: CATSTTGGRAYNEQFF.

The V gene is TRBV6-5, the J gene TRBJ2-3; D gene uncertain. V was shortened by 6 bases and J by 4 bases, with 8 bases between the two germline ends. CDR3 length: 12 amino acids. The germline CDR1 and CDR2 sequences are MNHEY and SVGAGI. The CDR3 is CASSKSPDTQYF. The CDR3 nucleotides read TGTGCCAGCAGCAAAAGTCCAGATACGCAGTATTTT.

The chain couples TRBV13 to TRBJ2-7; D may be TRBD1 (5 bases). Germline-derived CDR1 and CDR2 are PRHDT and FYEKMQ (reference sequence). The CDR3 has 16 residues. Trimming cost V 5 bases and J 1 base, with 18 bases left between them. CDR3: CASSPASGIASYEQYF. The CDR3, as DNA: TGTGCCAGCAGCCCCGCCTCAGGGATCGCTTCCTACGAGCAGTACTTC. Full variable domain (remainder filled in from reference TRBV13 and TRBJ2-7): AAGVIQSPRHLIKEKRETATLKCYPIPRHDTVYWYQQGPGQDPQFLISFYEKMQSDKGSIPDRFSAQQFSDYHSELNMSSLELGDSALYFCASSPASGIASYEQYFGPGTRLTVT.

In the case of this clone: Other DNA sequences in this sample translate to the same CDR3. The chain has TRBV27 and TRBJ2-1, with 9 bases matching TRBD2. The CDR3 totals 14 residues. Looked up from germline, CDR1 is MNHEY and CDR2 is SMNVEV (reference sequence). Trimming at V came to 3 bases and at J to 4 bases, leaving 1 base not matched to a gene. The CDR3 DNA follows: TGTGCCAGCAGTTTTAGCGGGGGTTACAATGAGCAGTTCTTC. Residues: CASSFSGGYNEQFF.

V gene TRBV5-6 combines with J gene TRBJ2-7, with no clear D. The CDR3 is 14 amino acids. From germline, CDR1 is SGHDT and CDR2 YYEEEE. Trimming removed 0 bases at V and 2 bases at J, with 9 bases between. The DNA for the CDR3 is TGTGCCAGCAGCTTGGCATACTACCCCTACGAGCAGTACTTC. This encodes CASSLAYYPYEQYF.

Notes on this clone: At the DNA level, this CDR3 is encoded by other sequences in the same sample as well. V and J are TRBV15 and TRBJ1-2; 7 bases agree with TRBD1. The V gene's germline CDR1 is LNHNV and CDR2 YYDKDF (reference sequence). Trimming removed 0 bases from V and 3 bases from J; junction bases left unmatched: 1. This CDR3 has 14 amino acids. In DNA form, the CDR3 reads TGTGCCACCAGCAGAGACAGGGGGGACTATGGCTACACCTTC. This gives the protein CATSRDRGDYGYTF.

The CDR3 sequence is CASSSPGANVLTF. The CDR3 region has the DNA TGTGCCAGCAGTTCTCCTGGGGCCAACGTCCTGACTTTC. V and J are TRBV28 and TRBJ2-6; no firm D call. V was pared by 4 bases and J by 2 bases, with 3 bases between. The CDR3 is made up of 13 amino acids. CDR1 is MDHEN and CDR2 is SYDVKM in the germline V gene.

J is TRBJ2-2 and V is TRBV5-4; maybe TRBD1 (6 bases). Germline V CDR1 and CDR2: SGHNT, YYREEE (reference sequence). V was shortened by 4 bases and J by 4 bases, with 14 bases between the two germline ends. The CDR3 runs 15 residues. This CDR3 is CASSHSGTITGELFF. DNA of the CDR3: TGTGCCAGCAGCCACTCCGGGACAATCACCGGGGAGCTGTTTTTT.

The rearrangement uses TRBV6-5 and TRBJ2-7; D might be TRBD1 (5 bases). The CDR3 spans 11 residues. The V end was cut by 6 bases, the J end by 5 bases, with 8 bases between. Per the germline V gene, CDR1 is MNHEY and CDR2 is SVGAGI. The CDR3 DNA reads TGTGCCAGCAGCCCAGGGCACGAGCAGTACTTC. Amino acid sequence: CASSPGHEQYF.

This rearrangement joins TRBV21-1 to TRBJ2-1; no DNA check was done on the table's D call, TRBD1. TRBV21-1 is noted as a pseudogene. The CDR3 has 15 amino acids. The CDR3 spells CASSRVDSPTNEQFF. The CDR3 DNA reads TGTGCCAGCAGCCGCGTGGACAGTCCGACCAATGAGCAGTTCTTC.

The CDR3 bases are TGTGCCAGTAGTATAGACGAAGCGGGGCAAGAGACCCAGTACTTC. Translated, it gives CASSIDEAGQETQYF. V gene TRBV19 combines with J gene TRBJ2-5, with TRBD2 matching 7 bases. The germline CDR1 and CDR2 sequences are LNHDA and SQIVND (reference sequence). Unmatched junction bases numbered 3, after V lost 0 bases and J lost 2 bases. There are 15 residues in the CDR3.

The J gene is TRBJ1-2, the V gene TRBV5-6, with 9 nucleotides matching TRBD1. Germline V gives CDR1 SGHDT, CDR2 YYEEEE. This CDR3 region has 14 residues. With 0 bases clipped from V and 4 bases from J, the junction kept 1 base outside the gene matches. This CDR3 is CASSLGGQGYGYTF. CDR3 in DNA: TGTGCCAGCAGCTTGGGGGGACAGGGCTATGGCTACACCTTC.

A word on this clone: At the DNA level, this CDR3 is encoded by other sequences in the same sample as well. This chain joins TRBV9 and TRBJ2-7, with D maybe TRBD1 (5 bases). CDR1 is SGDLS, CDR2 YYNGEE, per germline. CDR3 length: 13 residues. The V end lost 0 bases, the J end lost 3 bases, and 7 bases lay between the germline ends. This CDR3 is CASSVGGSYEQYF. The CDR3 DNA is TGTGCCAGCAGCGTAGGGGGCAGCTACGAGCAGTACTTC.

The chain has TRBV6-1 and TRBJ2-7, with 10 bases that match TRBD2. Per the germline V gene, CDR1 is MNHNS and CDR2 is SASEGT. The CDR3 extends over 16 amino acids. The trim removed 1 base at V and 2 bases at J, leaving 5 bases unmatched. This CDR3 reads CASSEEYSGRPYEQYF. The CDR3 nucleotides read TGTGCCAGCAGTGAAGAGTATAGCGGGAGGCCCTACGAGCAGTACTTC.

The rearrangement joins TRBV27 to TRBJ2-3, with D possibly being TRBD2 (6 bases). Per the germline V gene, CDR1 is MNHEY and CDR2 is SMNVEV (reference sequence). V lost 5 bases and J lost 1, with 10 bases in between. This CDR3 contains 14 residues. The CDR3 sequence: CASSPSVGTDTQYF. DNA for the CDR3: TGTGCCAGCAGTCCTAGCGTGGGCACAGATACGCAGTATTTT.

V is TRBV10-3 and J is TRBJ1-4; no firm D call. Germline loops: CDR1 ENHRY, CDR2 SYGVKD. V shed 3 bases and J shed 4 bases, with 6 bases lying between them. This CDR3 is built from 13 residues. Written as DNA, the CDR3 is TGTGCCATCAGTGAACCGAATAATGAAAAACTGTTTTTT. Encoded protein: CAISEPNNEKLFF.

The chain employs TRBV10-3 and TRBJ1-1; D uncertain. Germline CDR1 and CDR2: ENHRY and SYGVKD. The CDR3 consists of 15 residues. Trimming removed 4 bases from V and 1 base from J, with 13 bases in between. The CDR3 protein is CAISAAQGGNTEAFF. CDR3 sequence (DNA): TGTGCCATCAGTGCGGCCCAAGGAGGGAACACTGAAGCTTTCTTT.

The CDR3 DNA reads as TGTGCCAGCAGTGAAGAGTTCGACAGGACGTCGGATGGCAATCAGCCCCAGCATTTT. It specifies CASSEEFDRTSDGNQPQHF. The J gene is TRBJ1-5, the V gene TRBV2; maybe TRBD1 (6 bases). Germline CDR1 is SNHLY and CDR2 is FYNNEI. Between the trimmed V and J ends, which lost 1 base and 2 bases, there was a span of 21 bases. The CDR3 spans 19 residues. Variable domain in full (rest from reference TRBV2 and TRBJ1-5): EPEVTQTPSHQVTQMGQEVILRCVPISNHLYFYWYRQILGQKVEFLVSFYNNEISEKSEIFDDQFSVERPDGSNFTLKIRSTKLEDSAMYFCASSEEFDRTSDGNQPQHFGDGTRLSIL.

The V and J genes are TRBV30 and TRBJ1-1, with a tentative D call TRBD1 (6 bases). Trimming cost V 1 base and J 3 bases, with 9 bases left between them. Germline V lookup: CDR1 GTSNPN, CDR2 SVGIG (reference sequence). This CDR3 has 13 residues. The CDR3 DNA is TGTGCCTGGAGTGCACAGGGACACACTGAAGCTTTCTTT. Encoded protein: CAWSAQGHTEAFF.

The rearrangement links TRBV28 to TRBJ1-2; unclear D gene. Germline CDR1 reads MDHEN; CDR2 reads SYDVKM. V lost 6 bases, J lost 5 bases, and 19 bases lay in between. The CDR3 runs to 15 residues. CDR3 DNA: TGTGCCAGCAGCCAAGGGCTCCACATTGGTTATGGCTACACCTTC. As protein: CASSQGLHIGYGYTF.

The V and J genes are TRBV2 and TRBJ2-2; D is possibly TRBD2 (6 bases). Per the germline V gene, CDR1 is SNHLY and CDR2 is FYNNEI. This CDR3 contains 13 residues. The germline V and J ends were trimmed by 9 bases and 4 bases, with 12 bases remaining between them. The CDR3 loop reads CASSGAGTGELFF. CDR3 in DNA: TGTGCCAGTAGCGGTGCGGGCACCGGGGAGCTGTTTTTT.

The chain employs TRBV7-6 and TRBJ2-3; D remains ambiguous. CDR1 and CDR2 (germline): SGHVS, FNYEAQ. V was clipped by 3 bases and J by 4 bases, with 11 bases between them. The CDR3 consists of 14 residues. CDR3: CASSLEAESDTQYF. The CDR3 coding sequence is TGTGCCAGCAGCTTGGAAGCAGAGTCAGATACGCAGTATTTT.